This entry concerns a single TCR beta chain. Clones were sequenced by immunoSEQ multiplex PCR, and TCRdb holds only the in-frame ones, with some missing. The repertoire holds about 150,000 clones, with around nine tenths as singletons. Deletions cut 5 bases from V and 2 bases from J, with 13 bases between. The V gene's germline CDR1 is LNHNV and CDR2 YYDKDF (reference sequence). The CDR3 length is 14 residues. These data come from a study of control samples from healthy donors and cancer patients. The sequenced sample consisted of blood. The receptor was isolated from a woman younger than 45 in good health. The rearrangement joins TRBV15 to TRBJ2-7, with D possibly being TRBD1 (6 bases). The CDR3 loop reads CATSRRTETYEQYF. The CDR3 nucleotides are TGTGCCACCAGCCGTCGGACAGAAACCTACGAGCAGTACTTC.